This T cell receptor (beta chain) was sequenced for a study of blood T cell repertoires in COVID-19. Method: immunoSEQ multiplex PCR; TCRdb's copy keeps in-frame clones and lacks some. The table has under 350,000 clones, around 89% seen once. Deletions cut 4 bases from V and 1 base from J, with 16 bases between. Looked up from germline, CDR1 is MNHNY and CDR2 is SVGAGI (reference sequence). This CDR3 region has 16 residues. This clone was detected only once. This sequence was found in a man in his forties with acute or convalescent COVID-19. This chain uses TRBV6-6 with TRBJ1-1; D is ambiguous. Sequencing used peripheral blood. CDR3 loop: CASSSLLLLQNTEAFF. The CDR3 nucleotides read TGTGCCAGCAGTTCCTTGCTTCTACTGCAGAACACTGAAGCTTTCTTT.